This record looks at one TCR beta chain sequence and its context. Its antigen specificity is not known. Qualities for individual bases were not recorded, and no much larger clone is one base off. The data were taken from a study of blood T cell repertoires in COVID-19 (dated by TCRdb to between 2020 and 2021). Turning to the overall study: Samples from collaborators originated in the United States, Italy and Spain and spanned both the acute and convalescent phases of COVID-19. Where available, HLA class I and class II types were taken from metadata supplied by the sample provider and were not determined by assay-based typing. Samples were obtained from the ongoing ImmuneRACE study (first 160 participants) and from about 1,300 subjects provided by 6 global collaborators. Deeply sampled blood TCRbeta repertoires from subjects exposed to, actively infected with, or recovered from COVID-19 were included in the dataset. The repertoires were released in a freely available public database meant as a resource for research on the immune response to SARS-CoV-2. Nearly every sample came with metadata listing a de-identified subject ID, COVID-19 status, age in years and sex. The prospective study material was composed of cDNA or gDNA derived from T cells, B-cell-depleted T cells, or PBMCs. The research as a whole found: How much clinical and demographic metadata was included differed by source and by participant, and the metadata was provided uncurated.

Enrolling through a virtual design, the prospective study's participants ranged in age from about 18 to 89 years and lived across 20 to 30 United States geographic areas. Cohort assignment in the prospective study relied on participant-reported clinical history from a screening survey and a study questionnaire. ImmuneRACE Cohort 3 recovered participants were defined by two consecutive negative NP/OP PCR tests, healthcare professional clearance, or symptom resolution. Each participant in the prospective study had whole blood, serum and a nasopharyngeal or oropharyngeal swab collected by mobile phlebotomists. Participants in the prospective study had the option to provide additional blood draws and questionnaires over a roughly 2-month period. Prospective study blood samples were shipped either frozen or at room temperature before DNA extraction. TCRbeta CDR3 regions were amplified from genomic DNA using the immunoSEQ Assay, a bias-controlled multiplex PCR. The authors' analysis ran thus. The number of nucleated cells in each sample was estimated by amplification of reference gene primers within the assay. To quantify the absolute abundance of each unique TCRbeta CDR3 rearrangement, sequence reads were collapsed and filtered. For each sample, productive Simpson clonality was calculated as the square root of Simpson's diversity index across productive rearrangements. TCRdb re-hosts the immuneACCESS table, in-frame sequences only. Its copies lack some clones; in the studies checked, an unresolved V gene accounts for under half of them, and the cause for the rest is not known. For V, J and clone size, that table is used; D and trimming come from the DNA. This sample has 150,000 to 200,000 clones in its table, and 88% of those were observed once. The ten largest clones represent 9% to 10% of the sample.

Taken from cysteine to phenylalanine, the CDR3 has 13 residues. Just the 39-base CDR3 DNA is kept, in frame starting at base 1. Cut back by 1 base and 8 bases, the V and J ends lie 8 bases apart. As encoded in the germline V gene, CDR1 is SGHAT while CDR2 is FQNNGV. The sample comprised PBMCs or T cells enriched from blood (not recorded which). The receptor's source is a woman aged 18-29 years who had recovered from COVID-19. The rearranged chain carries TRBV11-2 and TRBJ1-4; no D segment can be confidently identified. Read as DNA, the sequence is TGTGCCAGCAGCTTAGCGGGTGCGGAAAAACTGTTTTTT. This is translated as CASSLAGAEKLFF.